The T cell receptor beta chain described here comes from a study of regulatory and conventional T cells in RAG deficiency (dated by TCRdb to the late 2010s). A note on the overall study: High-throughput TCR beta sequencing was used to compare the repertoire diversity and composition of Treg, conventional CD4+ and CD8+ T cells between RAG-deficient patients and healthy controls. Summary of the overall study and its limitations: In Omenn syndrome patients, sorted CD25-high CD127-low cells may represent peripherally activated cells rather than bona fide Treg cells. In Omenn syndrome and CID/AS patients compared with controls, roughly 98-fold fewer unique TCR beta sequences were detected from Treg cells, versus about 9.7-fold fewer for other subsets. RAG-deficient patients showed markedly lower Shannon entropy and higher Simpson indices than control T-cell subpopulations. All patient T-cell subsets had shorter CDR3 lengths; Omenn syndrome patients showed >75% Treg-Tconv repertoire overlap at nucleotide and amino acid level. For some subjects, some analyses of T-cell subsets were not performed.

Regulatory T cells were purified from blood as CD4+CD25-high CD127-low cells before genomic DNA extraction. For repertoire analyses, the comparison group consisted of roughly 8 healthy control donors. Remarks on this clone: The antigen it recognizes is unknown. Base qualities are not at hand, and no much larger clone is one base apart.

Libraries were built with the immunoSEQ multiplex PCR assay. Rearranged TCR beta chain products were amplified from genomic DNA of sorted T-cell subsets and sequenced. As for how the authors treated the data: Shannon entropy and Simpson indices were used to quantify the repertoire diversity of productive TCR beta rearrangements. To assess clonal expansion, the frequencies of the 100 most abundant productive TCR beta clonotypes were added up as a share of total reads. The TRB repertoires were scored with a self-reactivity index that is based on amino acid usage at CDR3beta positions 6 and 7. Repertoire analyses used two-way ANOVA; flow cytometric analyses used Student t or Mann-Whitney tests. The source is immuneACCESS, and TCRdb retained only in-frame sequences with V and J called. Part of the clones is not carried over; for the studies checked, unresolved V genes explain less than half of this, and the remainder is unexplained. The DNA was the basis for D and trimming; V, J and clone size are from that table. Within this sample are some 28,000 clones, with 75% to 95% of them counted one time only. Almost 0.85% of the sample is held by the ten biggest clonotypes.

The same data also contributed to another study, on regulatory T cells. The other study reports the following: The multiplex PCR used 52 forward TRBV primers and 13 reverse TRBJ primers, with assay-based and computational corrections for amplification bias. Restricted unique TRB V-J pairs and skewed V and J gene usage were observed in patient repertoires, most markedly in regulatory T cells. Between CD3G-deficient patients and healthy controls, the study compared T-cell receptor beta repertoires in sorted regulatory T cells, conventional CD4+ T cells and CD8+ T cells. Ficoll density separation was used to isolate peripheral blood mononuclear cells. Within the immunoSEQ assay, multiplex PCR amplified rearranged TRB loci from genomic DNA. Sequencing of the TRB amplicons was done on an Illumina HiSeq platform. Raw sequences were error-filtered and aligned to reference gene sequences by custom algorithms and were subsequently analyzed with the immunoSEQ online tools. Frequencies of productive and nonproductive TRB rearrangements were evaluated among both unique and total sequences. Group comparisons used t tests, Mann-Whitney tests or two-way ANOVA run in Prism software.

The sequenced material came from Tregs sorted from blood. The sequence came from a human donor in good health.

The DNA sequence is given as TGTGCCAGCAGCTTGACAGGGAACACTGAAGCTTTCTTT. It translates as CASSLTGNTEAFF. Recombination joined TRBV11-2 with TRBJ1-1; a tentative D call is TRBD1 (6 bases match). The junction carries 6 bases between V and J, which are trimmed by 3 bases and 1 base respectively. Inclusive of the bounding cysteine and phenylalanine, the CDR3 is 13 residues long. CDR3 DNA is the only sequence kept; it has 39 bases, read in frame from the first base. The CDR1 and CDR2 encoded by the germline V gene are SGHAT and FQNNGV.